The entry below describes one T cell receptor (beta chain). The record originates from a study of blood T cell repertoires in COVID-19. Study background: COVID-19 samples from acute and convalescent phases originated in the United States, Italy and Spain.

Original processing notes: How many nucleated cells were present was estimated from reference gene primer amplification. Assay used: immunoSEQ multiplex PCR; TCRdb lists only in-frame clones, some missing. The D gene and trimming were derived from the DNA, and the V and J assignments and clone size from that table. There are roughly 250,000 clones in the sample; roughly 84% occur only once, and 2% to 2.5% lies in the top ten. CDR1 is SGHAT, CDR2 FQNNGV, per germline. After removal of 5 bases from V and 5 bases from J, the junction contained 5 bases not matched to a gene. This CDR3 region has 14 residues.

This receptor was identified in a woman between 40 and 50 years old who had recovered from COVID-19. V is TRBV11-2 and J is TRBJ2-5, with 10 bases that match TRBD1. The sequenced material came from peripheral blood. The CDR3 here is CASSAGTGVETQYF. CDR3 coding DNA: TGTGCCAGCAGCGCCGGGACAGGGGTCGAGACCCAGTACTTC.